Below are 22 T cell receptor beta chains sequenced from a single sample in a study of blood T cell repertoires in COVID-19. Generated by immunoSEQ multiplex PCR, the TCRdb table keeps only in-frame clones and is missing some. The sample consists of over 75,000 clones, more than 60% of them appearing once. The sample consisted of peripheral blood. These receptors were collected from a man between 65 and 85 years old with acute or convalescent COVID-19.

The V call is TRBV9, the J call TRBJ1-6, with D unclear. The V gene lost 4 bases and the J gene lost 5 bases, with 13 bases spanning the gap. CDR1 and CDR2 (germline): SGDLS, YYNGEE. CDR3 length equals 15 residues. CDR3 sequence reads: CASSPRGQDNSPLHF. The CDR3, as DNA: TGTGCCAGCAGCCCCCGAGGGCAGGATAATTCACCCCTCCACTTT.

In its sample, this clone was seen a few times. The chain combines TRBV5-5 with TRBJ2-2; TRBD2 matches at 14 bases. The CDR3 is 18 amino acids. Unmatched junction bases numbered 9, after V lost 4 bases and J lost 4 bases. The germline V gene has CDR1 SGHKS and CDR2 YYEKEE (reference sequence). The CDR3 protein is CASSVGLAGAPGTGELFF. The CDR3 DNA is TGTGCCAGCAGCGTGGGACTAGCGGGGGCCCCTGGCACCGGGGAGCTGTTTTTT.

The table lists this clone with a count of one. The J gene is TRBJ1-2, the V gene TRBV6-4; D gene unclear. In germline, CDR1 is MRHNA, CDR2 SNTAGT. The CDR3 sequence is 14 residues long. The V end lost 3 bases, the J end lost 4 bases, and 12 bases lay between the germline ends. The chain's CDR3 is CASSETTVSYGYTF. CDR3 sequence (DNA): TGTGCCAGCAGTGAAACGACTGTTTCCTATGGCTACACCTTC.

The rearrangement joins TRBV24-1 to TRBJ1-5, with TRBD1 matching 7 bases. J gave up 5 bases and V 4 bases, and 4 bases lay outside the gene matches. Germline V gene sequence: CDR1 KGHDR, CDR2 SFDVKD. CDR3 length equals 14 residues. DNA of the CDR3: TGTGCCACCAGTGACCCCGGGACAGATCAGCCCCAGCATTTT. Its translation: CATSDPGTDQPQHF.

In its sample, this clone was seen a few times. This chain links TRBV7-7 with TRBJ2-1, with D tentatively TRBD1 (6 bases). Germline V gives CDR1 SSHAT, CDR2 FNYEAQ (reference sequence). Trimming cost V 0 bases and J 10 bases, with 10 bases left between them. This CDR3 is built from 13 residues. The CDR3 protein is CASSLARQGEQFF. The DNA for the CDR3 is TGTGCCAGCAGCTTAGCGCGGCAGGGGGAGCAGTTCTTC.

This clone occurred a few times. The gene calls are TRBV7-9 and TRBJ2-3; TRBD2 matches 13 bases. In germline, CDR1 is SEHNR, CDR2 FQNEAQ (reference sequence). Trimming removed 1 base from V and 4 bases from J; junction bases left unmatched: 2. The CDR3 runs 16 residues. The CDR3 region is CASSLGTSGGPDTQYF. CDR3 nucleotides: TGTGCCAGCAGCTTAGGGACTAGCGGGGGACCAGATACGCAGTATTTT.

The chain joins TRBV18 to TRBJ1-5; D is possibly TRBD1 (6 bases). The CDR3 sequence is 13 residues long. CDR1 is KGHSH and CDR2 is LQKENI in the germline V gene. Trimming took off 3 bases at V and 6 bases at J, with 9 bases between the two ends. The CDR3 spells CASSPEDSQPQHF. The CDR3 region has the DNA TGTGCCAGCTCACCCGAGGACAGTCAGCCCCAGCATTTT. Full variable domain (rest looked up from reference TRBV18 and TRBJ1-5): NAGVMQNPRHLVRRRGQEARLRCSPMKGHSHVYWYRQLPEEGLKFMVYLQKENIIDESGMPKERFSAEFPKEGPSILRIQQVVRGDSAAYFCASSPEDSQPQHFGDGTRLSIL.

Worth noting for this clone: Within the sample, other DNA sequences also encode this same CDR3. J is TRBJ2-7 and V is TRBV11-2, with 8 bases matching TRBD2. The CDR3 runs 15 residues. Germline-derived CDR1 and CDR2 are SGHAT and FQNNGV. Trimming cost V 6 bases and J 3 bases; bases outside gene matches: 10. The CDR3 region is CASSFGAGGLYEQYF. CDR3 DNA sequence: TGTGCCAGCAGTTTCGGGGCGGGGGGTCTCTACGAGCAGTACTTC.

The chain uses TRBV28 and TRBJ1-3; a weak D match, TRBD1 (5 bases). This CDR3 is built from 13 residues. V lost 4 bases to trimming and J lost 2 bases, with 6 bases between them. CDR1 and CDR2 (germline): MDHEN, SYDVKM. The CDR3 loop is CASSSGAGNTIYF. CDR3 sequence (DNA): TGTGCCAGCAGTTCGGGGGCTGGAAACACCATATATTTT.

The rearrangement uses TRBV11-2 and TRBJ1-3; tentative D call: TRBD1 (5 bases). The germline V gene has CDR1 SGHAT and CDR2 FQNNGV. CDR3 length: 14 amino acids. The germline V and J ends were trimmed by 8 bases and 2 bases, with 13 bases remaining between them. The CDR3 protein is CASSVGGAGNTIYF. The CDR3 DNA reads TGTGCCAGCTCAGTCGGGGGGGCTGGAAACACCATATATTTT.

The chain couples TRBV6-5 to TRBJ1-1; TRBD1 is a possible D gene (6 bases). Between the trimmed V and J ends, which lost 2 bases and 0 bases, there was a span of 10 bases. The CDR3 is made up of 15 amino acids. CDR1 is MNHEY and CDR2 is SVGAGI in the germline V gene. CDR3 in amino acids: CASSYTWTVNTEAFF. CDR3 nucleotides: TGTGCCAGCAGTTACACCTGGACAGTGAACACTGAAGCTTTCTTT.

V gene TRBV21-1 combines with J gene TRBJ1-5; the table's D call of TRBD1 was not tested on the DNA. TRBV21-1 is shown as a pseudogene. This CDR3 has 17 residues. The CDR3 nucleotides read TGTGCCAGCAGCCCAACCGGGACAGGGGGCGCGTATCAGCCCCAGCATTTT. It codes for CASSPTGTGGAYQPQHF.

The chain carries TRBV18 and TRBJ2-6, with D possibly TRBD2 on 6 matching bases. From germline, CDR1 is KGHSH and CDR2 LQKENI. Trimming cost V 6 bases and J 0 bases, with 9 bases left between them. This CDR3 comprises 15 residues. CDR3 protein: CASSGGNSGANVLTF. For the CDR3, the DNA is TGTGCCAGCTCCGGGGGAAACTCTGGGGCCAACGTCCTGACTTTC.

The J gene is TRBJ2-5, the V gene TRBV18; 9 nucleotides line up with TRBD2. This CDR3 has 17 amino acids. V dropped 0 bases and J dropped 5; count of bases not matched to a gene: 10. Looked up from germline, CDR1 is KGHSH and CDR2 is LQKENI. The CDR3 coding sequence is TGTGCCAGCTCACCACCGTTTCGAGCGGGGGGCGTGGAGACCCAGTACTTC. Its protein is CASSPPFRAGGVETQYF.

CDR3 sequence reads: CASSLRQGVYQPQHF. In DNA form, the CDR3 reads TGTGCCAGCAGCTTGCGACAGGGGGTATATCAGCCCCAGCATTTT. The chain is built from TRBV7-8 and TRBJ1-5; 9 bases are a match to TRBD1. The germline gives CDR1 SGHVS, CDR2 FQNEAQ. The CDR3 length is 15 residues. V was clipped by 3 bases and J by 5 bases; unmatched bases: 5.

The chain joins TRBV9 to TRBJ2-3; 7 positions agree with TRBD1. The J segment lost 1 base and the V segment lost 3 bases, leaving 5 bases of the junction unmatched. Germline lookup yields CDR1 SGDLS and CDR2 YYNGEE. This CDR3 comprises 15 residues. The CDR3 DNA is TGTGCCAGCAGCGCGGACAGGAGTCGCACAGATACGCAGTATTTT. Amino acid sequence: CASSADRSRTDTQYF.

The J gene is TRBJ2-7, the V gene TRBV12-3 or TRBV12-4; a weak D match, TRBD1 (6 bases). Trimming took 2 bases from V and 6 from J, leaving 11 bases between them. The CDR3 spans 13 residues. The CDR3 loop is CASSLQGPGEQYF. In DNA form, the CDR3 reads TGTGCCAGCAGTTTACAGGGGCCTGGCGAGCAGTACTTC.

The rearrangement links TRBV5-8 to TRBJ1-1; TRBD1 matches 9 bases. CDR1 SGHTS and CDR2 YDEGEE come from the germline V gene. V lost 0 bases to trimming and J lost 4 bases; unmatched junction nucleotides: 10. The CDR3 sequence is 17 residues long. The CDR3 nucleotides are TGTGCCAGCAGCTTGGTGGGCATGGGACAGGGCACCACTGAAGCTTTCTTT. Its translation: CASSLVGMGQGTTEAFF.

The V gene is TRBV28, the J gene TRBJ1-1; 9 bases agree with TRBD1. The CDR3 extends over 17 amino acids. The germline gives CDR1 MDHEN, CDR2 SYDVKM. V lost 8 bases, J lost 1 base, and 14 bases stayed unmatched. The CDR3: CASWESTGGRTNTEAFF. The CDR3 bases are TGTGCCAGCTGGGAATCAACAGGGGGCCGTACGAACACTGAAGCTTTCTTT.

The chain has TRBV5-6 and TRBJ2-6; D possibly corresponds to TRBD1 (5 bases). V lost 4 bases and J lost 2, with 10 bases in between. The CDR3 covers 15 residues. Germline values: CDR1 SGHDT, CDR2 YYEEEE. CDR3 sequence reads: CASSLRGAGANVLTF. DNA for the CDR3: TGTGCCAGCAGCCTAAGGGGTGCTGGGGCCAACGTCCTGACTTTC.

The chain has TRBV3-1 (or the pseudogene TRBV3-2) and TRBJ2-1; possible D gene TRBD1, 7 bases. The V gene's germline CDR1 is LGHDT and CDR2 YNNKEL (reference sequence). Trimming took 6 bases from V and 6 from J, leaving 12 bases between them. CDR3 length: 13 residues. The CDR3 sequence: CASSRRDSNEQFF. The CDR3, as DNA: TGTGCCAGCAGTCGGAGGGACAGCAATGAGCAGTTCTTC.

This chain joins TRBV10-3 and TRBJ1-1; 8 nucleotides line up with TRBD1. This CDR3 comprises 13 residues. J gave up 7 bases and V 4 bases, and 5 bases lay outside the gene matches. CDR1 is ENHRY and CDR2 is SYGVKD in the germline V gene. This CDR3 reads CAISGTGINEAFF. DNA for the CDR3: TGTGCCATCAGTGGGACAGGGATTAATGAAGCTTTCTTT.